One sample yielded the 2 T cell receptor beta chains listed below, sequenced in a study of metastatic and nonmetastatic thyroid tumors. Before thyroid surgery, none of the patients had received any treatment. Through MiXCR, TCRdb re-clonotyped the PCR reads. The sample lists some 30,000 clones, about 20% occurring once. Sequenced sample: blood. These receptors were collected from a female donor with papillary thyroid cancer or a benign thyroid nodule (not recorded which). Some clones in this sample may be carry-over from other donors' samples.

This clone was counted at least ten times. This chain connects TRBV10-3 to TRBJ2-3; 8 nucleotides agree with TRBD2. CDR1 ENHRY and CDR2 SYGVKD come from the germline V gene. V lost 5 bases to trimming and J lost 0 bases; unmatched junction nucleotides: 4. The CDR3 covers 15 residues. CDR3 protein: CAISIAGPSTDTQYF. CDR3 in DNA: TGTGCCATCAGTATAGCGGGGCCCAGCACAGATACGCAGTATTTT.

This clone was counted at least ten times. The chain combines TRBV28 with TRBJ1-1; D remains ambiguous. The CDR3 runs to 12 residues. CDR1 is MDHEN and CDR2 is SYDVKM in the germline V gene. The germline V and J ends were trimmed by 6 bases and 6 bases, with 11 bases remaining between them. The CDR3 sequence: CASSLRIPEAFF. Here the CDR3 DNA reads TGTGCCAGCAGCTTGCGCATCCCTGAAGCTTTCTTT.